The 7 T cell receptor beta chains listed next were all sequenced from one sample in a study of blood T cell repertoires in COVID-19. Some clones are missing from TCRdb's copy, which holds only in-frame ones; the method was immunoSEQ multiplex PCR. The sample lists some 45,000 clones, 83% occurring once. The sequencing sample was made of peripheral blood. The receptors shown here come from a man older than 75 in a cohort sampled during active COVID-19.

The chain combines TRBV7-9 with TRBJ2-1; D might be TRBD2 (5 bases). Trimming took off 5 bases at V and 9 bases at J, with 14 bases between the two ends. This CDR3 spans 13 amino acids. Per the germline V gene, CDR1 is SEHNR and CDR2 is FQNEAQ (reference sequence). The CDR3 nucleotides read TGTGCCAGCAGCCCGAGGGCCACCAGTGAGCAGTTCTTC. It codes for CASSPRATSEQFF.

The chain has TRBV29-1 and TRBJ1-2; D may be TRBD1 (5 bases). V was pared by 7 bases and J by 6 bases, with 9 bases between. This CDR3 has 10 residues. Germline CDR1 reads SQVTM; CDR2 reads ANQGSEA. The CDR3 region has the DNA TGCAGCGCCGGGGGAGATGGCTACACCTTC. It encodes CSAGGDGYTF.

V gene TRBV19 combines with J gene TRBJ1-5, with D possibly being TRBD1 (5 bases). Germline lookup yields CDR1 LNHDA and CDR2 SQIVND (reference sequence). Trimming took off 4 bases at V and 3 bases at J, with 7 bases between the two ends. This CDR3 is built from 13 residues. The CDR3 nucleotides are TGTGCCAGTAGTACCAGGGACAATCAGCCCCAGCATTTT. This gives the protein CASSTRDNQPQHF. The full variable domain, with the rest looked up from reference TRBV19 and TRBJ1-5, is DGGITQSPKYLFRKEGQNVTLSCEQNLNHDAMYWYRQDPGQGLRLIYYSQIVNDFQKGDIAEGYSVSREKKESFPLTVTSAQKNPTAFYLCASSTRDNQPQHFGDGTRLSIL.

There are a few counts of this clone. This chain links TRBV3-1 (or the pseudogene TRBV3-2) with TRBJ2-7; maybe TRBD2 (5 bases). From germline, CDR1 is LGHDT and CDR2 YNNKEL (reference sequence). Between the trimmed V and J ends, which lost 3 bases and 3 bases, there was a span of 6 bases. This CDR3 region has 12 residues. CDR3 amino acids: CASSHGVYEQYF. CDR3 DNA: TGTGCCAGCAGCCACGGGGTCTACGAGCAGTACTTC.

The rearrangement links TRBV5-4 to TRBJ2-7; tentatively, D is TRBD2 (6 bases). V lost 2 bases to trimming and J lost 4 bases, with 13 bases between them. There are 14 residues in the CDR3. Germline CDR1 SGHNT, CDR2 YYREEE (reference sequence). CDR3 residues: CASSFPGEGYEQYF. CDR3 nucleotides: TGTGCCAGCAGCTTCCCGGGAGAAGGGTACGAGCAGTACTTC.

The chain recombines TRBV19 with TRBJ2-3; D gene uncertain. Trimming pared 4 bases from V and 4 bases from J, leaving 12 bases between. Per germline, CDR1 LNHDA and CDR2 SQIVND (reference sequence). The CDR3 consists of 14 residues. The CDR3 nucleotides are TGTGCCAGTAGTACTTCTCGACTGGCAGATACGCAGTATTTT. Protein: CASSTSRLADTQYF.

V usage is TRBV25-1 and J usage is TRBJ2-3; TRBD1 aligns across 7 bases. The CDR3 spans 13 residues. CDR1 and CDR2 (germline): MGHDK, SYGVNS. J gave up 7 bases and V 2 bases, and 3 bases lay outside the gene matches. The CDR3 DNA is TGTGCCAGCAGTGAAAGACAGGGTTATACGCAGTATTTT. Residues: CASSERQGYTQYF.